Sequencing of this TCR beta chain was carried out in a study of blood T cell repertoires in COVID-19. Overall study context: Both acute and convalescent COVID-19 samples were obtained from the United States, Italy and Spain.

CDR1 and CDR2 from the germline V gene are MNHEY and SVGAGI. This CDR3 contains 14 residues. Between the trimmed V and J ends, which lost 5 bases and 2 bases, there was a span of 12 bases. TCRdb's table, derived via immunoSEQ multiplex PCR, lists solely in-frame clones and lacks some. The sample comprises about 200,000 clones, 85% to 90% of which are singletons, and roughly 4.1% rests with the top ten. The chain links TRBV6-5 to TRBJ1-2; D is unresolved. The sample taken for sequencing was peripheral blood. The sequence derives from a man between 50 and 59 years old with acute or convalescent COVID-19. The CDR3, as DNA: TGTGCCAGCAGTCGAGTCGACACCAACTATGGCTACACCTTC. Amino acids: CASSRVDTNYGYTF.